What follows is one T cell receptor (beta chain) and its context. The CDR3 totals 15 residues. Per the germline V gene, CDR1 is SGHTA and CDR2 is FQGNSA. The junction had 10 bases not matched to a gene; V was cut back by 5 bases and J by 7 bases. The assay was immunoSEQ multiplex PCR, and TCRdb's table has in-frame clones only and misses some. The sample yields some 250,000 clones, 82% seen once. This sample is part of a study of blood T cell repertoires in COVID-19. The receptor was derived from a woman between 18 and 30 years old with acute or convalescent COVID-19. The V and J genes are TRBV7-2 and TRBJ2-7; 11 nucleotides align to TRBD1. The sample taken for sequencing was peripheral blood. CDR3 sequence: CASSAGGTGGWEQYF. DNA of the CDR3: TGTGCCAGCAGCGCCGGTGGGACAGGGGGGTGGGAGCAGTACTTC.